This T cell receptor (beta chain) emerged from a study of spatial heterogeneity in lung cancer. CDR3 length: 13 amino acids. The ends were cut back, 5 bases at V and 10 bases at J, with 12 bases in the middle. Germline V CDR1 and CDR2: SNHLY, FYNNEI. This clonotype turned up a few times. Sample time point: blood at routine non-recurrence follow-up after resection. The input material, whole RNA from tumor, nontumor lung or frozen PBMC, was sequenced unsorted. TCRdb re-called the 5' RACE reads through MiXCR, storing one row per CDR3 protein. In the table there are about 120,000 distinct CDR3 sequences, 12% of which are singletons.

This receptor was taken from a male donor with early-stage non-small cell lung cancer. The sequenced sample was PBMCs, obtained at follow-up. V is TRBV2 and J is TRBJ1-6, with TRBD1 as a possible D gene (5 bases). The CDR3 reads CASSLGRASPLHF. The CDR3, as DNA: TGTGCCAGCAGTCTCGGCAGGGCCTCACCCCTCCACTTT.